A single T cell receptor beta chain is shown here with its context. These data come from a study of tumor and adjacent non-tumor tissue in lung cancer. TCRbeta libraries were built with three rounds of nested PCR, modified from ARM-PCR. TCRdb passed the multiplex PCR reads through MiXCR, listing each CDR3 protein once. The table includes 65,000 to 90,000 distinct CDR3 sequences, around two thirds detected once. RNA was extracted from bulk tissue without any cell sorting. Donors were chemotherapy-naive, newly diagnosed lung cancer surgical patients in China, August–November 2014. This CDR3 has 15 amino acids. The V end lost 5 bases, the J end lost 7 bases, and 20 bases lay between the germline ends. Per germline, CDR1 LNHDA and CDR2 SQIVND (reference sequence).

The sample consisted of lung tumor tissue. The receptor was isolated from a woman in her 70s with non-small cell lung cancer. The V and J genes are TRBV19 and TRBJ1-2; no clear D. CDR3 bases: TGTGCCAGTAGTGTCCGGGAGAACTATCGGGGTGGCTACACCTTC. Encoded protein: CASSVRENYRGGYTF.